This T cell receptor (beta chain) was recorded in a study of beta chain features in type 1 diabetes. Whole-study context: Patients and healthy donors were similar in age, gender and cell yields.

This clone has ten or more counts. Its matching antigen is unknown. Expressed TCRB transcripts were sequenced because the entire RNA isolate underwent reverse transcription. Using immunoSEQ multiplex PCR, the repertoire was profiled, and TCRdb retains in-frame clones only, with some absent. Of under 250,000 clones detected, around a quarter appear once; the ten largest clones hold approximately 4%. General observations from the study: TCRB CDR3s from Type 1 diabetes patients were moderately but significantly shorter in all four CD4+ subsets. Junctions at VDJ sites from type 1 diabetes patients had fewer insertions and more deletions.

This TCR was recovered from a man aged 30 to 45 in good health. What was sequenced was central memory CD4+ T cells from blood.

The CDR3 bases are TGTGCCAGTAGTGGACGGACAGCAAAGTCTCCCTACGAGCAGTACTTC. This sequence encodes CASSGRTAKSPYEQYF. The chain employs TRBV19 and TRBJ2-7; tentatively, D is TRBD1 (6 bases). CDR1 and CDR2 (germline): LNHDA, SQIVND (reference sequence). This CDR3 spans 16 amino acids. Trimming removed 5 bases from V and 2 bases from J, with 19 bases in between.